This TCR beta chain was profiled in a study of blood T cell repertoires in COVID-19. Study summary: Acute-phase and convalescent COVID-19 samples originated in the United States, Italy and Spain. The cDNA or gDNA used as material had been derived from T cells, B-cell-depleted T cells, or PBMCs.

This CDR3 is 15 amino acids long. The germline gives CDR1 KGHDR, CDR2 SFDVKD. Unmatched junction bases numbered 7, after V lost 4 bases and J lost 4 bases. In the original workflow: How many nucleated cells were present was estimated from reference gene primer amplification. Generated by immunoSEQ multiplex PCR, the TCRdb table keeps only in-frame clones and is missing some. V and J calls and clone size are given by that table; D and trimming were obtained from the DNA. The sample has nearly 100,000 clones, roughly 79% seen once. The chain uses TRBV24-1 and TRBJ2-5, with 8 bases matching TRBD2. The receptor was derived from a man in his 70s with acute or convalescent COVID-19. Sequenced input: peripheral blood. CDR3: CATSDPDGRGETQYF. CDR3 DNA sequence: TGTGCCACCAGTGACCCTGACGGGAGGGGAGAGACCCAGTACTTC.